The 26 T cell receptor beta chains below were found in one sample sequenced in a study of cytomegalovirus exposure and HLA in healthy donors. The PCR contained 60 Vbeta and 13 Jbeta primers. TCRdb's copy holds only in-frame clones and misses some; the assay was immunoSEQ multiplex PCR. The profile shows roughly 62,000 clones, about four fifths of them singletons. Sample: PBMCs. The source is a woman aged 30 to 39 in good health and CMV-seronegative.

V usage is TRBV28 and J usage is TRBJ1-2, with D perhaps matching TRBD1 (6 bases). CDR1 and CDR2 from the germline V gene are MDHEN and SYDVKM. This CDR3 comprises 18 residues. Trimming pared 4 bases from V and 0 bases from J, leaving 21 bases between. The CDR3 protein is CASSSAFGTSRPNYGYTF. CDR3 nucleotide sequence: TGTGCCAGCAGTTCTGCCTTTGGGACATCCCGACCTAACTATGGCTACACCTTC.

The V call is TRBV19, the J call TRBJ2-1; 11 bases align to TRBD2. V shed 6 bases and J 6 bases; nucleotides not matched to a gene: 7. The CDR3 loop spans 15 amino acids. Per the germline V gene, CDR1 is LNHDA and CDR2 is SQIVND (reference sequence). The CDR3: CASRSSGRAGNEQFF. The CDR3 DNA is TGTGCCAGTAGGAGTAGCGGGAGGGCAGGCAATGAGCAGTTCTTC. Full variable domain (rest looked up from reference TRBV19 and TRBJ2-1): DGGITQSPKYLFRKEGQNVTLSCEQNLNHDAMYWYRQDPGQGLRLIYYSQIVNDFQKGDIAEGYSVSREKKESFPLTVTSAQKNPTAFYLCASRSSGRAGNEQFFGPGTRLTVL.

The chain employs TRBV10-2 and TRBJ2-7, with TRBD2 as a possible D gene (6 bases). CDR3 length: 14 residues. V lost 6 bases to trimming and J lost 6 bases, with 18 bases between them. Germline V gene data show CDR1 as WSHSY and CDR2 as SAAADI. CDR3 sequence reads: CASRPIRAGGEQYF. The CDR3 coding sequence is TGCGCCAGCAGACCCATCAGAGCCGGGGGCGAGCAGTACTTC.

By sample fraction, this clone is medium-sized. The V call is TRBV5-5, the J call TRBJ1-1; perhaps TRBD1 as D (5 bases). With 0 bases removed from V and 3 bases from J, the gap between germline ends came to 6 bases. This CDR3 spans 13 amino acids. The germline gives CDR1 SGHKS, CDR2 YYEKEE (reference sequence). CDR3 coding DNA: TGTGCCAGCAGCTTGGACAGGTACACTGAAGCTTTCTTT. It translates to CASSLDRYTEAFF. Drawing the rest from reference TRBV5-5 and TRBJ1-1, the complete variable domain is DAGVTQSPTHLIKTRGQQVTLRCSPISGHKSVSWYQQVLGQGPQFIFQYYEKEERGRGNFPDRFSARQFPNYSSELNVNALLLGDSALYLCASSLDRYTEAFFGQGTRLTVV.

The chain couples TRBV28 to TRBJ2-5; tentatively, D is TRBD2 (5 bases). V lost 4 bases and J lost 5, with 17 bases in between. The germline CDR1 and CDR2 sequences are MDHEN and SYDVKM. This CDR3 comprises 15 residues. The CDR3 sequence is CASSSPPSGKETQYF. Here the CDR3 DNA reads TGTGCCAGCAGTTCCCCCCCGAGCGGCAAGGAGACCCAGTACTTC.

The CDR3 nucleotides read TGTGCCAGCAGCCAAGATCAGGGCACGGGGAGGACAGATACGCAGTATTTT. The encoded protein is CASSQDQGTGRTDTQYF. The chain is built from TRBV4-2 and TRBJ2-3; possible D gene TRBD2, 6 bases. The CDR3 loop spans 17 amino acids. V was cut by 0 bases and J by 3 bases, with 16 bases left in between. Germline CDR1 reads LGHNA; CDR2 reads YNFKEQ.

The V call is TRBV29-1, the J call TRBJ2-3; no reliable D call. Germline V gene lookup returns CDR1 SQVTM and CDR2 ANQGSEA. V was shortened by 2 bases and J by 2 bases, with 14 bases between the two germline ends. This CDR3 is built from 15 residues. CDR3 nucleotides: TGCAGCGTTGAACGCCGCGGCGACCACACAGATACGCAGTATTTT. Amino acid sequence: CSVERRGDHTDTQYF.

This chain connects TRBV18 to TRBJ1-5, with 11 bases aligning to TRBD1. Trimming took 4 bases from V and 0 from J; bases not matched to a gene: 2. CDR3 length: 16 amino acids. The germline gives CDR1 KGHSH, CDR2 LQKENI. The CDR3 sequence is CASSQGQGDSNQPQHF. The CDR3 DNA sequence: TGTGCCAGCTCACAGGGACAGGGGGATAGCAATCAGCCCCAGCATTTT.

This CDR3 reads CASSRSYPQETQYF. The CDR3 coding sequence is TGTGCCAGCAGCCGGAGCTATCCCCAAGAGACCCAGTACTTC. The chain is built from TRBV5-6 and TRBJ2-5, with unresolved D. V gave up 4 bases and J gave up 1 base, with 11 bases separating them. This CDR3 region has 14 residues. Looked up from germline, CDR1 is SGHDT and CDR2 is YYEEEE.

This clone was recorded only once. The chain has TRBV2 and TRBJ1-5; perhaps TRBD1 as D (5 bases). V was cut by 5 bases and J by 5 bases, with 10 bases left in between. CDR3 length: 13 amino acids. Germline V CDR1 and CDR2: SNHLY, FYNNEI. CDR3 region: CASSRQGDQPQHF. The CDR3 DNA sequence: TGTGCCAGCAGTCGGCAGGGTGATCAGCCCCAGCATTTT.

J is TRBJ2-5 and V is TRBV2; TRBD2 aligns across 15 bases. This CDR3 contains 16 residues. Germline lookup yields CDR1 SNHLY and CDR2 FYNNEI. V shed 5 bases and J 9 bases; nucleotides not matched to a gene: 10. The CDR3 here is CASSPSGGLAGGAQYF. The CDR3 nucleotides read TGTGCCAGCAGTCCGTCGGGAGGACTAGCGGGAGGGGCCCAGTACTTC.

The chain is built from TRBV30 and TRBJ1-2; no definite D call. Trimming removed 3 bases at V and 8 bases at J, with 10 bases between. This CDR3 has 11 amino acids. Germline V lookup: CDR1 GTSNPN, CDR2 SVGIG (reference sequence). CDR3: CAWSRPGGYTF. The DNA for the CDR3 is TGTGCCTGGAGCCGACCGGGGGGCTACACCTTC.

The J gene is TRBJ2-1, the V gene TRBV7-6, with a tentative D call TRBD2 (6 bases). CDR1 is SGHVS, CDR2 FNYEAQ, per germline. The CDR3 loop spans 15 amino acids. Trimming pared 1 base from V and 4 bases from J, leaving 11 bases between. CDR3 sequence: CASSLVSGFYNEQFF. Here the CDR3 DNA reads TGTGCCAGCAGCTTAGTAAGCGGGTTTTACAATGAGCAGTTCTTC.

The V call is TRBV4-1, the J call TRBJ2-3, with TRBD2 matching over 7 bases. Germline trimming cut 0 bases from V and 2 bases from J; bases unmatched to any gene: 11. Germline lookup yields CDR1 MGHRA and CDR2 YSYEKL. The CDR3 spans 18 residues. This chain's CDR3 is CASSQDTQTSRYTDTQYF. CDR3 in DNA: TGCGCCAGCAGCCAAGATACCCAGACTAGCCGATACACAGATACGCAGTATTTT.

CDR3 loop: CASSSAGGPGEQYF. CDR3 in DNA: TGTGCCAGCAGCTCAGCGGGAGGGCCCGGCGAGCAGTACTTC. V is TRBV5-4 and J is TRBJ2-5, with 10 bases fitting TRBD2. The better agreement between TRBJ2-7 and the DNA end casts doubt on the J call. The germline CDR1 and CDR2 sequences are SGHNT and YYREEE (reference sequence). The CDR3 covers 14 residues.

The V call is TRBV30, the J call TRBJ1-1, with 8 nucleotides matching TRBD1. Looked up from germline, CDR1 is GTSNPN and CDR2 is SVGIG (reference sequence). The length of the CDR3 is 16 residues. V gave up 0 bases and J gave up 4 bases; unmatched junction bases: 10. CDR3 DNA sequence: TGTGCCTGGAGTGTACGAGACAGGGGAGTAGGCACTGAAGCTTTCTTT. As protein: CAWSVRDRGVGTEAFF.

J is TRBJ2-1 and V is TRBV30, with 9 bases fitting TRBD1. The CDR3 has 15 amino acids. Losses at the gene ends were 4 bases for V and 5 bases for J; bases not matched to a gene: 9. Germline V lookup: CDR1 GTSNPN, CDR2 SVGIG (reference sequence). Written as DNA, the CDR3 is TGTGCCTGGATTTTGCCAGGGACAGGGAACAATGAGCAGTTCTTC. This sequence encodes CAWILPGTGNNEQFF.

This rearrangement joins TRBV27 to TRBJ2-3; 12 nucleotides match TRBD2. The germline gives CDR1 MNHEY, CDR2 SMNVEV (reference sequence). This CDR3 is 17 amino acids long. The trim removed 2 bases at V and 5 bases at J, leaving 8 bases unmatched. The CDR3 sequence is CASSLSTPGLAGDTQYF. The CDR3 region has the DNA TGTGCCAGCAGTTTAAGTACCCCGGGACTAGCGGGAGATACGCAGTATTTT.

In its sample, this clone was seen a few times. CDR3 sequence (DNA): TGTGCCAGCTTGGGGCAGGGACTAGCGGGGGTTAGCACAGATACGCAGTATTTT. Translating gives CASLGQGLAGVSTDTQYF. This chain uses TRBV2 with TRBJ2-3; 14 nucleotides match TRBD2. After removal of 8 bases from V and 0 bases from J, the junction contained 10 bases not matched to a gene. This CDR3 spans 18 amino acids. Per germline, CDR1 SNHLY and CDR2 FYNNEI.

The chain combines TRBV5-1 with TRBJ2-5, with 11 bases matching TRBD1. Germline V CDR1 and CDR2: SGHRS, YFSETQ. The CDR3 has 19 residues. The V gene end was trimmed by 3 bases and the J gene end by 5 bases; junction bases not matched to a gene: 18. In nucleotides, the CDR3 is TGCGCCAGCAGCTCTCCCGGGACAGGGGGGACATTGGGTAGGGAGACCCAGTACTTC. It is translated as CASSSPGTGGTLGRETQYF.

This clone was recorded a few times. The J gene is TRBJ2-2, the V gene TRBV27; unclear D gene. Germline loops: CDR1 MNHEY, CDR2 SMNVEV (reference sequence). V was clipped by 2 bases and J by 5 bases, with 12 bases between them. CDR3 size: 15 residues. CDR3 in amino acids: CASSLNPAATGELFF. The CDR3, as DNA: TGTGCCAGCAGTTTAAACCCTGCGGCAACCGGGGAGCTGTTTTTT.

The count of this clone is one. The genes are TRBV10-3 and TRBJ2-5, with TRBD2 identical over 9 bases. The germline gives CDR1 ENHRY, CDR2 SYGVKD. The CDR3 has 14 amino acids. J lost 7 bases, V lost 4 bases, and 7 bases had no gene match. This CDR3 reads CAISGGAGGGTQYF. The CDR3 bases are TGTGCCATCAGTGGGGGAGCGGGAGGCGGGACCCAGTACTTC.

This chain joins TRBV5-1 and TRBJ2-3; TRBD1 agrees at 9 bases. The CDR3 runs to 15 residues. Looked up from germline, CDR1 is SGHRS and CDR2 is YFSETQ. V was clipped by 4 bases and J by 2 bases; unmatched bases: 5. CDR3 protein: CASSTTGGNTDTQYF. CDR3 sequence (DNA): TGCGCCAGCAGCACCACAGGGGGCAACACAGATACGCAGTATTTT. Full variable domain (rest looked up from reference TRBV5-1 and TRBJ2-3): KAGVTQTPRYLIKTRGQQVTLSCSPISGHRSVSWYQQTPGQGLQFLFEYFSETQRNKGNFPGRFSGRQFSNSRSEMNVSTLELGDSALYLCASSTTGGNTDTQYFGPGTRLTVL.

The chain combines TRBV5-1 with TRBJ2-3; TRBD2 agrees at 13 bases. V dropped 4 bases and J dropped 2; count of bases not matched to a gene: 10. This CDR3 comprises 18 residues. CDR1 and CDR2 (germline): SGHRS, YFSETQ. CDR3: CASSPDPGLAGYTDTQYF. The CDR3 DNA sequence: TGCGCCAGCAGCCCAGACCCGGGACTAGCGGGGTACACAGATACGCAGTATTTT.

Comments on this clone: One junction end disagrees with the germline gene, perhaps due to a read error. J is TRBJ1-4 and V is TRBV7-9, with 8 bases lining up with TRBD1. This CDR3 spans 17 amino acids. Germline CDR1 reads SEHNR; CDR2 reads FQNEAQ (reference sequence). CDR3 nucleotide sequence: TGTTCCAGCACCTCTCAGGGGGCGGGGGCTGTTAATGAAAAACTGTTTTTT. Its protein product is CSSTSQGAGAVNEKLFF.

This clone appeared a few times. The genes are TRBV30 and TRBJ1-3; weak D call: TRBD1 (5 bases). The CDR3 extends over 15 amino acids. V lost 3 bases, J lost 0 bases, and 12 bases lay in between. The germline V gene encodes CDR1 GTSNPN and CDR2 SVGIG (reference sequence). For the CDR3, the DNA is TGTGCCTGGAGACAGGCAGGAAGCTCTGGAAACACCATATATTTT. This translates into CAWRQAGSSGNTIYF.